These 10 T cell receptor beta chains came from one sample sequenced in a study of T cells after yellow fever vaccination. TCRdb ran MiXCR on the 5' RACE reads and lists one entry per CDR3 protein. The sample includes 400,000 or so distinct CDR3 sequences, 18% of them seen just once. The sequencing here drew on PBMCs, taken before the yellow fever booster vaccination. These receptors all come from a young man who received the YFV17D yellow fever vaccine.

This clonotype was picked up a small number of times. A junction boundary mismatches the germline segment, possibly from a read error. This rearrangement joins TRBV2 to TRBJ2-1; TRBD2 matches at 10 bases. The CDR3 spans 15 residues. Germline V lookup: CDR1 SNHLY, CDR2 FYNNEI. Here the CDR3 reads CASREGASGGYEQFF. In nucleotides, the CDR3 is TGTGCCAGCAGGGAAGGGGCTAGCGGGGGCTATGAGCAGTTCTTC.

This clonotype was counted only a few times. This chain uses TRBV12-3 or TRBV12-4 with TRBJ1-4, with TRBD1 matching 7 bases. The CDR3 loop spans 15 amino acids. J was trimmed by 6 bases and V by 1 base; bases with no gene match: 5. DNA of the CDR3: TGTGCCAGCAGTTTAGAGTCGACAGGGTATGAAAAACTGTTTTTT. Translating it yields CASSLESTGYEKLFF.

This clonotype was found a few times. This rearrangement joins TRBV28 to TRBJ1-1, with D uncertain. There are 15 residues in the CDR3. The germline V gene has CDR1 MDHEN and CDR2 SYDVKM. Trimming left V 2 bases short and J 1 base short, with 11 bases between. The CDR3 sequence: CASSLNGRPNTEAFF. The DNA of the CDR3 is TGTGCCAGCAGTTTAAATGGACGGCCGAACACTGAAGCTTTCTTT.

The chain has TRBV20-1 and TRBJ2-5; weak D call: TRBD2 (6 bases). V was trimmed by 3 bases and J by 5 bases, leaving 19 bases between them. Germline V gene lookup returns CDR1 DFQATT and CDR2 SNEGSKA (reference sequence). CDR3 length equals 15 residues. The CDR3 DNA reads TGCAGTGCTAGCTCCGCGGGGCGGGAATTGGAGACCCAGTACTTC. Residues: CSASSAGRELETQYF.

This clonotype was detected only a few times. The chain combines TRBV10-3 with TRBJ2-7; weak D call: TRBD1 (6 bases). V dropped 10 bases and J dropped 7 bases, with 26 bases sitting between them. CDR3 length: 15 amino acids. Looked up from germline, CDR1 is ENHRY and CDR2 is SYGVKD. The chain's CDR3 is CATDKDGAGEREQYF. Written as DNA, the CDR3 is TGTGCCACCGACAAGGATGGGGCAGGGGAGCGGGAGCAGTACTTC.

This chain connects TRBV19 to TRBJ2-1; D is unresolved. V dropped 3 bases and J dropped 7 bases, with 10 bases sitting between them. This CDR3 has 13 residues. The germline CDR1 and CDR2 sequences are LNHDA and SQIVND (reference sequence). The CDR3 is CASSINAVNEQFF. Here the CDR3 DNA reads TGTGCCAGTAGTATCAACGCAGTTAATGAGCAGTTCTTC.

This clonotype appeared a few times. The J gene is TRBJ2-1, the V gene TRBV12-5, with TRBD1 matching over 9 bases. The trim removed 6 bases at V and 2 bases at J, leaving 5 bases unmatched. Germline V gene lookup returns CDR1 LGHNT and CDR2 FRNRAP. CDR3 length: 15 amino acids. CDR3 protein: CASGPGTGTYNEQFF. CDR3 coding DNA: TGTGCTAGTGGCCCCGGGACAGGGACCTACAATGAGCAGTTCTTC.

The chain recombines TRBV24-1 with TRBJ1-5, with a tentative D call TRBD1 (5 bases). Looked up from germline, CDR1 is KGHDR and CDR2 is SFDVKD. V lost 8 bases and J lost 7, with 11 bases in between. The CDR3 spans 12 residues. CDR3 residues: CATNAGNQPQHF. The DNA of the CDR3 is TGTGCCACCAACGCAGGGAACCAGCCCCAGCATTTT.

The chain couples TRBV7-9 to TRBJ1-1, with 7 bases identical to TRBD1. Trimming removed 1 base from V and 1 base from J; junction bases left unmatched: 3. Germline values: CDR1 SEHNR, CDR2 FQNEAQ (reference sequence). This CDR3 is built from 15 residues. The CDR3 region has the DNA TGTGCCAGCAGCTTAGAGACAGGGAGGAACACTGAAGCTTTCTTT. Amino acid sequence: CASSLETGRNTEAFF.

A few counts support this clonotype. The CDR3 DNA sequence: TGTGCCAGCAGCTTGTCTAGCGGGAGTGATACGCAGTATTTT. This codes for CASSLSSGSDTQYF. This chain connects TRBV5-6 to TRBJ2-3, with 10 bases matching TRBD2. The CDR3 is 14 residues long. V shed 1 base and J 6 bases; nucleotides not matched to a gene: 2. Looked up from germline, CDR1 is SGHDT and CDR2 is YYEEEE.